This T cell receptor (beta chain) derives from a study of Graves' ophthalmopathy and Graves' hyperthyroidism (dated by TCRdb to about 2018). Some background on the complete study: Peripheral blood was collected before any treatment was given, at the time of initial diagnosis. The study used TCR beta repertoire signatures to distinguish Graves' ophthalmopathy from Graves' hyperthyroidism and to predict progression to ophthalmopathy. In total, 120 to 150 blood samples were TCR-sequenced: 40 to 45 ophthalmopathy, about 75 hyperthyroidism and some 17 hyperthyroidism-to-ophthalmopathy patients. To explore V-J signatures that separate ophthalmopathy from hyperthyroidism, a discovery set of 100 patients was enrolled, consisting of about 41 with ophthalmopathy and about 60 with stable hyperthyroidism. The independent validation cohort included about 19 hyperthyroidism patients plus 17 patients who later progressed from hyperthyroidism to ophthalmopathy. In more than five hyperthyroidism patients, T-cell repertoires of thyroid tissue and blood were compared. Once sampling was done, hyperthyroidism patients were given methimazole at a starting dose of 30 mg daily, while ophthalmopathy patients were given high-dose intravenous methylprednisolone. Study-wide conclusions, independent of this receptor: In validation, the model predicted ophthalmopathy progression with nearly 71% sensitivity and about 77% specificity; roughly 12 predicted patients were CT-confirmed with GO in a median of approximately 6.5 months. In cross-validation, the 13-signature model distinguished ophthalmopathy from stable hyperthyroidism with almost 90% sensitivity and about 84% specificity, and in the test set the corresponding values were about 80% and 75%. No statistical method was used to predetermine the sample size, and group allocation was not hidden from the investigators. Most of the expanded thyroid clonotypes with a frequency above 0.001 were also detected in blood, and it was suggested that the thyroid immune response may be reflected by blood repertoires.

To note about this clonotype: Its antigen is currently not known. The record has no base qualities; no much larger clone is one base away.

TCR beta CDR3 regions were amplified from RNA transcripts for repertoire sequencing. A first-round RT-PCR used HTBI primers with the Qiagen OneStep RT-PCR kit, followed by a second-round multiplex PCR, size selection and purification. Sequencing of the libraries was carried out on an Illumina HiSeq2000 in paired-end mode with 100 bp reads. In the paper's pipeline: SOAPnuke was used to process the reads, removing any read that contained adapters or uncalled bases, had a mean Phred below 15, or lacked an exact match to the constant primer or identifier. High-quality paired reads were merged with COPE v1.2.5. Unique nucleotide sequences were defined as clonotypes and aligned to IMGT TRB V, D and J references using MiTCR v1.1. The analysis was limited to V-J combinations with a frequency above 0.0001, which together covered around 99% of the repertoires. For each V-J combination, a TCR clonal expansion and chaos score was defined as F50 clonal expansion divided by the chaos observed in the TCRdist matrix. Welch's t-statistics and random forest were used to narrow the features down to about a dozen V-J combinations, which were then fed into a naive Bayes classifier. The similarity between thyroid and blood repertoires was quantified using the Morisita-Horn index. The raw public reads went through TCRdb reprocessing: fastp at Q25, MiXCR clone calling, in-frame beta chains kept. Duplicate CDR3 protein sequences are folded into a single record with the most common DNA and genes. Here the V and J calls rest on TCRdb's processing, not on the authors' analysis. Counted in this sample were about 740,000 distinct CDR3 sequences; roughly 41% of them appeared once. Clones ranked in the top ten supply 40% to 45% of the sample.

Patients with ophthalmopathy had moderately to severely active disease, with a Clinical Activity Score of 3 or more, a NOSPECS grade of 4 or more, and a disease duration of less than 3 months. Anyone with other autoimmune diseases, uncontrolled infections, pregnancy or lactation was excluded from the study. Clinical symptoms, serum thyroxine, TRAb, thyroid ultrasound and orbital computed tomography formed the basis of the diagnosis. Ficoll-Paque density gradient centrifugation was used to isolate PBMCs from 10 ml of fresh peripheral blood. Total RNA was extracted using Trizol reagent, and RNA quality was checked on an Agilent 2100 Bioanalyzer. Sequenced sample: peripheral blood. The receptor was isolated from an adult man with Graves' ophthalmopathy.

The nucleotides are TGTGCCATCAGTGAAGGAGGGTTTCGCACCTTC. It is translated as CAISEGGFRTF. The V gene is TRBV10-3 and the J gene is TRBJ1-2; no D gene call is confident. The CDR3 starts with the cysteine, ends with the phenylalanine, and has 11 residues. Of all the DNA, just the CDR3 is kept, 33 bases in frame from base 1. Between the V and J ends, shortened by 3 bases and 13 bases respectively, the junction contains 12 bases. Via the germline V gene, CDR1 is ENHRY and CDR2 SYGVKD.